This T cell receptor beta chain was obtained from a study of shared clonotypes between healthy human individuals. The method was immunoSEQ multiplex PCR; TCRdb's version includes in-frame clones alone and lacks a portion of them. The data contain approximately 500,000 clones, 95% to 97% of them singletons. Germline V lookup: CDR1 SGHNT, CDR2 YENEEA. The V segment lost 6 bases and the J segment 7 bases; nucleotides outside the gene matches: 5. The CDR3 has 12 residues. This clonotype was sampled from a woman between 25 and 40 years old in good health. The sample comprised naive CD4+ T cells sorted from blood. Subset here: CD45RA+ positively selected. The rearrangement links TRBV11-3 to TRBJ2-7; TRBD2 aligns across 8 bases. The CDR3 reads CASSSGVGEQYF. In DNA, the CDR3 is TGTGCCAGCAGTAGCGGGGTCGGGGAGCAGTACTTC.